The 17 T cell receptor beta chains in this list originate from one sample, sequenced in a study of CD8 T cells in ankylosing spondylitis. For these receptors, no antigen is known. TCRdb re-analysed the 5' RACE reads in MiXCR, keeping a single row per CDR3 protein. The data hold over 400,000 distinct CDR3 sequences, with 20% to 30% observed a single time. Whole-study findings and limits: Seemingly distinctive of ankylosing spondylitis blood was a TCR beta motif formed by eight highly homologous variants.

The sequenced sample consisted of blood, either unsorted or a sorted T cell fraction (not recorded which). These receptors were collected from a male donor with ankylosing spondylitis.

This rearrangement joins TRBV20-1 to TRBJ2-1, with 7 bases matching TRBD1. CDR3 length: 14 amino acids. Germline-derived CDR1 and CDR2 are DFQATT and SNEGSKA (reference sequence). CDR3 amino acids: CSSLQGPAYNEQFF. DNA of the CDR3: TGCAGCTCCTTACAGGGGCCCGCCTACAATGAGCAGTTCTTC.

The chain is built from TRBV3-1 and TRBJ1-1, with a tentative D call TRBD1 (6 bases). V lost 0 bases and J lost 5, with 10 bases in between. CDR3 length: 14 amino acids. Looked up from germline, CDR1 is LGHDT and CDR2 is YNNKEL (reference sequence). CDR3 residues: CASSQEEGVTEAFF. The DNA of the CDR3 is TGTGCCAGCAGCCAAGAAGAGGGGGTTACTGAAGCTTTCTTT.

The gene calls are TRBV12-3 or TRBV12-4 and TRBJ2-6; tentatively, D is TRBD2 (6 bases). V lost 6 bases and J lost 0, with 18 bases in between. This CDR3 is 18 amino acids long. Written as DNA, the CDR3 is TGTGCCAGCAGCCCAGGACCGGGACTTCACTCTGGGGCCAACGTCCTGACTTTC. This encodes CASSPGPGLHSGANVLTF.

Only a few counts were recorded for this clonotype. V and J are TRBV12-3 or TRBV12-4 and TRBJ1-2, with D perhaps matching TRBD1 (5 bases). The CDR3 has 14 residues. The V and J ends lost 3 bases and 4 bases respectively, with 12 bases between them. CDR3 protein: CASSFVGTSYGYTF. The CDR3, as DNA: TGTGCCAGCAGTTTTGTGGGGACGAGCTATGGCTACACCTTC.

The chain carries TRBV12-3 or TRBV12-4 and TRBJ1-2; no reliable D call. The V end was cut by 0 bases, the J end by 6 bases, with 5 bases between. The CDR3 contains 12 residues. The CDR3 spells CASSLARHGYTF. The CDR3 DNA is TGTGCCAGCAGTTTAGCCAGGCATGGCTACACCTTC.

The chain carries TRBV5-1 and TRBJ2-3, with 7 bases identical to TRBD1. This CDR3 comprises 14 residues. Trimming cost V 6 bases and J 1 base; bases outside gene matches: 5. Germline V gene data show CDR1 as SGHRS and CDR2 as YFSETQ. The chain's CDR3 is CASMRGQGTDTQYF. The DNA for the CDR3 is TGCGCCAGCATGAGGGGGCAAGGCACAGATACGCAGTATTTT.

This clonotype was observed a handful of times. The J gene is TRBJ1-1, the V gene TRBV6-1; perhaps TRBD1 as D (5 bases). Trimming removed 7 bases at V and 10 bases at J, with 22 bases between. The CDR3 runs to 14 residues. Germline CDR1 MNHNS, CDR2 SASEGT. The CDR3 here is CASIRQSGGSRAFF. In DNA form, the CDR3 reads TGTGCCAGCATTCGACAGTCGGGAGGATCGCGAGCTTTCTTT.

The chain joins TRBV5-6 to TRBJ2-2; 7 bases are a match to TRBD2. Germline-derived CDR1 and CDR2 are SGHDT and YYEEEE. The V and J ends lost 6 bases and 3 bases, in that order; junction bases with no gene match: 11. This CDR3 contains 16 residues. As DNA, the CDR3 is TGTGCCAGCACCCGCGGGGGAGGAAGGGACACCGGGGAGCTGTTTTTT. It codes for CASTRGGGRDTGELFF.

Only a few counts were recorded for this clonotype. The chain links TRBV30 to TRBJ2-1, with unresolved D. Germline V gives CDR1 GTSNPN, CDR2 SVGIG (reference sequence). V dropped 5 bases and J dropped 2 bases, with 7 bases sitting between them. This CDR3 has 12 amino acids. CDR3 residues: CAWDGPYNEQFF. In DNA, the CDR3 is TGTGCCTGGGACGGACCCTACAATGAGCAGTTCTTC.

This clonotype was seen a handful of times. This rearrangement joins TRBV21-1 to TRBJ1-2. TRBV21-1 is classified as a pseudogene. The CDR3 totals 12 residues. The CDR3 region is CASSKLEYGYTF. The CDR3 DNA reads TGTGCCAGCAGCAAGTTGGAATATGGCTACACCTTC.

The chain joins TRBV7-8 to TRBJ1-3, with TRBD1 identical over 7 bases. Germline V gene sequence: CDR1 SGHVS, CDR2 FQNEAQ. The junction had 3 bases not matched to a gene; V was cut back by 4 bases and J by 0 bases. This CDR3 is 15 amino acids long. Here the CDR3 DNA reads TGTGCCAGCAGCTCGGGGGACAGCTCTGGAAACACCATATATTTT. It specifies CASSSGDSSGNTIYF.

V usage is TRBV11-2 and J usage is TRBJ2-3; the match to TRBD1 covers 9 bases. Per the germline V gene, CDR1 is SGHAT and CDR2 is FQNNGV. The CDR3 covers 16 residues. The V and J ends lost 0 bases and 4 bases, in that order; junction bases with no gene match: 5. The CDR3 here is CASSLENRGQADTQYF. The CDR3 DNA sequence: TGTGCCAGCAGCTTAGAGAACAGGGGGCAGGCAGATACGCAGTATTTT.

CDR3 sequence: CASSLASGRVAMSYNEQFF. The CDR3 DNA follows: TGTGCCAGCAGCTTAGCTAGCGGGAGAGTCGCGATGTCCTACAATGAGCAGTTCTTC. The chain uses TRBV7-2 and TRBJ2-1, with TRBD2 identical over 9 bases. The CDR3 totals 19 residues. The germline V gene encodes CDR1 SGHTA and CDR2 FQGNSA. V lost 0 bases and J lost 1; bases outside the gene matches: 10.

This sequence joins TRBV5-1 and TRBJ2-1; no clear D. Germline V CDR1 and CDR2: SGHRS, YFSETQ. This CDR3 has 16 amino acids. V was pared by 5 bases and J by 6 bases, with 21 bases between. CDR3: CASRQNAGPEINEQFF. The DNA for the CDR3 is TGCGCCAGCAGACAGAACGCAGGCCCCGAGATCAATGAGCAGTTCTTC. Using reference TRBV5-1 and TRBJ2-1 for the parts outside the CDR3, the full variable domain is KAGVTQTPRYLIKTRGQQVTLSCSPISGHRSVSWYQQTPGQGLQFLFEYFSETQRNKGNFPGRFSGRQFSNSRSEMNVSTLELGDSALYLCASRQNAGPEINEQFFGPGTRLTVL.

This clonotype has a count of ten or more. V and J are TRBV12-3 or TRBV12-4 and TRBJ2-1, with 13 bases aligning to TRBD2. V was clipped by 5 bases and J by 1 base; unmatched bases: 2. The CDR3 consists of 16 residues. CDR3 loop: CASSRTSGSSYNEQFF. As DNA, the CDR3 is TGTGCCAGCAGTCGGACTAGCGGGAGTTCCTACAATGAGCAGTTCTTC.

This clonotype was seen a few times. The CDR3, as DNA: TGTGCCAGCAGCCAAGATCTTGGCGCAGGGGGCAAAAAACTGTTTTTT. Its protein product is CASSQDLGAGGKKLFF. The V and J genes are TRBV3-1 and TRBJ1-4, with 8 bases that match TRBD1. V was clipped by 0 bases and J by 9 bases; unmatched bases: 9. CDR3 length: 16 residues. The germline gives CDR1 LGHDT, CDR2 YNNKEL (reference sequence).

This clonotype was seen a handful of times. The V and J genes are TRBV24-1 and TRBJ2-1; no reliable D call. Germline lookup yields CDR1 KGHDR and CDR2 SFDVKD. V was clipped by 5 bases and J by 9 bases, with 10 bases between them. CDR3 length: 12 amino acids. CDR3 in DNA: TGTGCCACCAGTGTGTCCGCGCGTGAGCAGTTCTTC. It yields the protein CATSVSAREQFF.